This T cell receptor beta chain was captured in a study of blood T cell repertoires in COVID-19. Assay used: immunoSEQ multiplex PCR; TCRdb lists only in-frame clones, some missing. The data contain a few hundred thousand clones, more than 75% of them singletons. Between the trimmed V and J ends, which lost 1 base and 2 bases, there was a span of 18 bases. Germline CDR1 SGHTA, CDR2 FQGNSA. This CDR3 contains 17 residues. Input material: PBMCs or T cells enriched from blood (not recorded which). The chain employs TRBV7-2 and TRBJ2-7; D may be TRBD2 (7 bases). The sequence was collected from a woman in her fifties or sixties who had been exposed to COVID-19. The CDR3 nucleotides read TGTGCCAGCAGCTTAGTAAGGGGGGGGGCTGGAACCTACGAGCAGTACTTC. Protein sequence: CASSLVRGGAGTYEQYF.